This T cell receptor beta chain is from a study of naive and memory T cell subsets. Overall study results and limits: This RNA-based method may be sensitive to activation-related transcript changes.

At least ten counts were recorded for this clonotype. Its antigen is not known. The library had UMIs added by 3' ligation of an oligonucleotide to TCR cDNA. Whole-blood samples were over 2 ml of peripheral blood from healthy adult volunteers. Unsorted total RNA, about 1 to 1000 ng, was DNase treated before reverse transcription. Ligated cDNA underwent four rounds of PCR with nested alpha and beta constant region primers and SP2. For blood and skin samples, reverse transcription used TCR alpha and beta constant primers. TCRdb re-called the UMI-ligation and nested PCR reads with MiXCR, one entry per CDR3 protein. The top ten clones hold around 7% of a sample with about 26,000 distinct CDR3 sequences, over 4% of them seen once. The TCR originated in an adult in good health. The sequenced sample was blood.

This CDR3 is CASSQSTSGVWQETQYF. The CDR3 DNA reads TGTGCCAGCAGCCAATCGACTAGCGGGGTATGGCAAGAGACCCAGTACTTC. The rearrangement joins TRBV7-9 to TRBJ2-5; 11 nucleotides line up with TRBD2. In germline, CDR1 is SEHNR, CDR2 FQNEAQ (reference sequence). The CDR3 covers 17 residues. V shed 5 bases and J 2 bases; nucleotides not matched to a gene: 10.